This T cell receptor beta chain was captured in a study of early T cells in non-severe SARS-CoV-2 infection. This clonotype was recorded a few times. V was trimmed by 0 bases and J by 0 bases, leaving 4 bases between them. The V gene's germline CDR1 is SGHRS and CDR2 YFSETQ. CDR3 length equals 15 residues. MiXCR was run by TCRdb on the 5' RACE reads, yielding one entry per CDR3 protein. The table has about 69,000 distinct CDR3 sequences, roughly 4.5% seen once. The sequence came from an adult who was a healthcare worker with PCR-confirmed SARS-CoV-2 infection or an uninfected control (not recorded which). The donor label of this sample is uncertain. This specimen consisted of whole blood, obtained at baseline. The chain joins TRBV5-1 to TRBJ2-6; D is uncertain. In nucleotides, the CDR3 is TGCGCCAGCAGCTTGGCCAGCTCTGGGGCCAACGTCCTGACTTTC. Amino acids: CASSLASSGANVLTF.